A single sample gave rise to the 16 T cell receptor beta chains below, sequenced in a study of control samples from healthy donors and cancer patients. Repertoires were generated with immunoSEQ multiplex PCR, while TCRdb's copy carries only in-frame clones and drops some. The repertoire holds roughly 59,000 clones, with around 90% as singletons. Sequenced sample: PBMCs. The receptors were sampled from a middle-aged man with colorectal cancer.

This clone was found a few times. The J gene is TRBJ1-6, the V gene TRBV3-1 (or the pseudogene TRBV3-2), with TRBD1 matching 8 bases. CDR3 length equals 14 residues. CDR1 LGHDT and CDR2 YNNKEL come from the germline V gene (reference sequence). V shed 5 bases, J shed 11 bases, and the junction held 8 bases outside the gene matches. The CDR3, as DNA: TGTGCCAGCAGCGCGCGGGACAGGTCGGCACCCCTCCACTTT. It codes for CASSARDRSAPLHF.

This rearrangement joins TRBV27 to TRBJ1-1; perhaps TRBD1 as D (6 bases). The CDR3 sequence is 13 residues long. CDR1 is MNHEY, CDR2 SMNVEV, per germline (reference sequence). V dropped 9 bases and J dropped 5 bases, with 16 bases sitting between them. CDR3 region: CARGRQERTEAFF. CDR3 DNA: TGTGCCAGGGGAAGACAGGAGCGTACTGAAGCTTTCTTT.

The genes are TRBV7-9 and TRBJ2-5, with 10 bases fitting TRBD1. V shed 1 base and J 3 bases; nucleotides not matched to a gene: 2. Germline V gene lookup returns CDR1 SEHNR and CDR2 FQNEAQ (reference sequence). This CDR3 spans 15 amino acids. The CDR3 is CASSLGQGAKETQYF. The CDR3 region has the DNA TGTGCCAGCAGCTTAGGACAGGGGGCGAAAGAGACCCAGTACTTC.

V gene TRBV11-3 combines with J gene TRBJ1-6; possible D gene TRBD1, 5 bases. Germline assignment: CDR1 SGHNT and CDR2 YENEEA. V was cut by 10 bases and J by 6 bases, with 16 bases left in between. The length of the CDR3 is 14 residues. CDR3 amino acids: CATQPRQGNSPLHF. The CDR3 nucleotides are TGTGCCACCCAACCCCGGCAGGGTAATTCACCCCTCCACTTT.

This clone has only a few counts. CDR3: CAWSQGAGGYNEQFF. The CDR3 bases are TGTGCCTGGAGTCAAGGAGCGGGGGGGTACAATGAGCAGTTCTTC. The chain is built from TRBV30 and TRBJ2-1; 10 bases line up with TRBD2. The CDR3 is 15 amino acids. V shed 2 bases, J shed 4 bases, and the junction held 5 bases outside the gene matches. Germline V CDR1 and CDR2: GTSNPN, SVGIG (reference sequence).

The genes are TRBV6-1 and TRBJ1-6; no reliable D call. With 0 bases removed from V and 14 bases from J, the gap between germline ends came to 14 bases. Germline CDR1 MNHNS, CDR2 SASEGT. The CDR3 covers 14 residues. The CDR3 loop is CASSEAMWKWALHF. The DNA of the CDR3 is TGTGCCAGCAGTGAAGCGATGTGGAAATGGGCCCTCCACTTT.

The V and J genes are TRBV10-3 and TRBJ2-2, with D maybe TRBD2 (6 bases). V was clipped by 4 bases and J by 0 bases, with 9 bases between them. Germline assignment: CDR1 ENHRY and CDR2 SYGVKD. The CDR3 totals 15 residues. The CDR3, as DNA: TGTGCCATCAGTGGGACTACCGCGAACACCGGGGAGCTGTTTTTT. Its translation: CAISGTTANTGELFF.

This clone was recorded once. The chain links TRBV7-9 to TRBJ2-3, with D uncertain. The germline V gene has CDR1 SEHNR and CDR2 FQNEAQ (reference sequence). The CDR3 loop spans 10 amino acids. Trimming removed 8 bases at V and 2 bases at J, with 2 bases between. CDR3 sequence: CASSTDTQYF. The CDR3 coding sequence is TGTGCCAGCTCCACAGATACGCAGTATTTT.

The rearrangement joins TRBV5-5 to TRBJ1-5; D is possibly TRBD1 (6 bases). In germline, CDR1 is SGHKS, CDR2 YYEKEE (reference sequence). The V gene lost 0 bases and the J gene lost 7 bases, with 14 bases spanning the gap. This CDR3 spans 15 amino acids. The CDR3: CASSLAFTGRQPQHF. CDR3 DNA: TGTGCCAGCAGCTTGGCTTTCACAGGGAGACAGCCCCAGCATTTT.

V gene TRBV6-6 combines with J gene TRBJ2-1; 9 bases map to TRBD2. V trimming: 5 bases; J trimming: 7 bases; junction bases outside the gene matches: 12. CDR1 is MNHNY and CDR2 is SVGAGI in the germline V gene (reference sequence). The length of the CDR3 is 16 residues. CDR3 bases: TGTGCCAGCAGTGGGGAGCGGGGGGCCGTATGGAATGAGCAGTTCTTC. This codes for CASSGERGAVWNEQFF.

The V gene is TRBV19, the J gene TRBJ1-3; no firm D call. Trimming removed 9 bases from V and 0 bases from J, with 21 bases in between. The V gene's germline CDR1 is LNHDA and CDR2 SQIVND (reference sequence). CDR3 length: 17 residues. The CDR3 DNA sequence: TGTGCCAGCATAGATTTGAAAGGCGAAATCTCTGGAAACACCATATATTTT. Amino acid sequence: CASIDLKGEISGNTIYF.

This chain joins TRBV5-1 and TRBJ1-4; D unresolved. The length of the CDR3 is 13 residues. The V gene lost 0 bases and the J gene lost 8 bases, with 8 bases spanning the gap. Germline CDR1 and CDR2: SGHRS and YFSETQ. This CDR3 reads CASSLVVGEKLFF. The CDR3 nucleotides are TGCGCCAGCAGCTTGGTAGTGGGGGAAAAACTGTTTTTT.

The table lists this clone with a count of one. The genes are TRBV11-1 and TRBJ1-1, with 8 nucleotides matching TRBD1. The junction had 10 bases not matched to a gene; V was cut back by 4 bases and J by 6 bases. The length of the CDR3 is 15 residues. Germline V gene data show CDR1 as SGHAT and CDR2 as FQDESV (reference sequence). CDR3 sequence (DNA): TGTGCCAGCAGCTCGCGGACAGGGTCCACAGCTGAAGCTTTCTTT. Protein product: CASSSRTGSTAEAFF.

CDR3 nucleotide sequence: TGTGCCAGCAGCGTAGGGGACAGCCCCAGGGAGACCCAGTACTTC. As protein: CASSVGDSPRETQYF. This sequence joins TRBV9 and TRBJ2-5, with 7 positions matching TRBD1. Germline V gene data show CDR1 as SGDLS and CDR2 as YYNGEE. The trim removed 0 bases at V and 5 bases at J, leaving 7 bases unmatched. CDR3 length equals 15 residues.

The chain is built from TRBV7-8 and TRBJ1-5; 9 nucleotides align to TRBD1. There are 15 residues in the CDR3. The J segment lost 6 bases and the V segment lost 5 bases, leaving 8 bases of the junction unmatched. Germline V gene data show CDR1 as SGHVS and CDR2 as FQNEAQ. The CDR3 DNA reads as TGTGCCAGCAGCCTAGGGACAGGGAGTGGTCAGCCCCAGCATTTT. As protein: CASSLGTGSGQPQHF.

This chain joins TRBV7-3 and TRBJ2-1; 10 nucleotides agree with TRBD2. V dropped 5 bases and J dropped 8; count of bases not matched to a gene: 6. The CDR3 length is 14 residues. Germline CDR1 reads SGHTA; CDR2 reads FQGTGA. CDR3 nucleotides: TGTGCCAGCAGCGCCGGGACTAGCGTACATGAGCAGTTCTTC. Encoded protein: CASSAGTSVHEQFF.